A single sample gave rise to the 10 T cell receptor beta chains below, sequenced in a study of blood T cell repertoires in COVID-19. Produced via immunoSEQ multiplex PCR; TCRdb's table is partial and in-frame only. Of roughly 52,000 clones in the sample, 88% were seen once. The sequenced sample was peripheral blood. Receptors originate from a man between 60 and 70 years old with active COVID-19.

The genes are TRBV12-3 or TRBV12-4 and TRBJ1-2; 8 bases match TRBD1. The length of the CDR3 is 13 residues. The V gene end was trimmed by 1 base and the J gene end by 7 bases; junction bases not matched to a gene: 2. The CDR3 region has the DNA TGTGCCAGCAGTTTAGGCAGGGGGCCTGGCTACACCTTC. The encoded protein is CASSLGRGPGYTF.

This rearrangement joins TRBV2 to TRBJ1-6; D is unresolved. The V end lost 6 bases, the J end lost 5 bases, and 8 bases lay between the germline ends. Germline values: CDR1 SNHLY, CDR2 FYNNEI. The CDR3 length is 13 residues. CDR3 DNA sequence: TGTGCCAGCAGAAGGGAGAATAATTCACCCCTCCACTTT. This codes for CASRRENNSPLHF.

V usage is TRBV6-6 and J usage is TRBJ1-6; a possible D gene is TRBD1 (6 bases). Deletions cut 2 bases from V and 10 bases from J, with 18 bases between. The CDR3 loop spans 16 amino acids. Germline V gives CDR1 MNHNY, CDR2 SVGAGI (reference sequence). This chain's CDR3 is CASSYLAARGESPLHF. CDR3 in DNA: TGTGCCAGCAGTTACCTTGCCGCCAGGGGAGAATCACCCCTCCACTTT.

The V gene is TRBV18, the J gene TRBJ2-5; no reliable D call. The CDR3 totals 12 residues. V shed 2 bases and J shed 2 bases, with 3 bases lying between them. CDR1 is KGHSH and CDR2 is LQKENI in the germline V gene. This chain's CDR3 is CASSPYQETQYF. CDR3 DNA: TGTGCCAGCTCACCATATCAAGAGACCCAGTACTTC.

The chain couples TRBV18 to TRBJ2-3; D remains unclear. With 0 bases removed from V and 4 bases from J, the gap between germline ends came to 8 bases. From germline, CDR1 is KGHSH and CDR2 LQKENI. The CDR3 has 14 residues. CDR3 protein: CASSPPWAPDTQYF. The CDR3 bases are TGTGCCAGCTCACCACCTTGGGCCCCAGATACGCAGTATTTT.

The chain recombines TRBV5-1 with TRBJ1-2; a weak D match, TRBD1 (6 bases). Germline CDR1 and CDR2: SGHRS and YFSETQ. The CDR3 runs 15 residues. V was shortened by 0 bases and J by 0 bases, with 9 bases between the two germline ends. The chain's CDR3 is CASSLEGGANYGYTF. CDR3 nucleotides: TGCGCCAGCAGCTTGGAAGGGGGTGCTAACTATGGCTACACCTTC.

The V and J genes are TRBV27 and TRBJ2-7; D possibly corresponds to TRBD2 (5 bases). The V end lost 5 bases, the J end lost 6 bases, and 20 bases lay between the germline ends. Per germline, CDR1 MNHEY and CDR2 SMNVEV (reference sequence). CDR3 length equals 15 residues. The CDR3 sequence: CASSLGGAGGSEQYF. In DNA form, the CDR3 reads TGTGCCAGCAGTCTTGGAGGTGCAGGTGGAAGCGAGCAGTACTTC.

This sequence joins TRBV2 and TRBJ1-6; TRBD1 matches at 8 bases. This CDR3 region has 15 residues. Germline values: CDR1 SNHLY, CDR2 FYNNEI. Unmatched junction bases numbered 3, after V lost 2 bases and J lost 6 bases. The CDR3 loop is CASSEYRGINSPLHF. CDR3 nucleotides: TGTGCCAGCAGTGAATACAGGGGGATTAATTCACCCCTCCACTTT. The full variable domain, its missing parts supplied by reference TRBV2 and TRBJ1-6, is EPEVTQTPSHQVTQMGQEVILRCVPISNHLYFYWYRQILGQKVEFLVSFYNNEISEKSEIFDDQFSVERPDGSNFTLKIRSTKLEDSAMYFCASSEYRGINSPLHFGNGTRLTVT.

CDR3 region: CASSSYPGQGISSSYEQYF. The CDR3, as DNA: TGTGCCAGCAGTTCCTACCCGGGACAGGGCATTTCGAGCTCCTACGAGCAGTACTTC. The chain carries TRBV28 and TRBJ2-7; TRBD1 matches at 9 bases. Germline values: CDR1 MDHEN, CDR2 SYDVKM. The CDR3 consists of 19 residues. J gave up 0 bases and V 4 bases, and 16 bases lay outside the gene matches. The variable domain in full, completed from reference TRBV28 and TRBJ2-7, reads DVKVTQSSRYLVKRTGEKVFLECVQDMDHENMFWYRQDPGLGLRLIYFSYDVKMKEKGDIPEGYSVSREKKERFSLILESASTNQTSMYLCASSSYPGQGISSSYEQYFGPGTRLTVT.

The J gene is TRBJ1-2, the V gene TRBV9; 7 nucleotides align to TRBD1. V was clipped by 3 bases and J by 0 bases; unmatched bases: 5. The CDR3 runs to 15 residues. Per the germline V gene, CDR1 is SGDLS and CDR2 is YYNGEE. CDR3 sequence (DNA): TGTGCCAGCAGCGAGGGGGCCAGCTCTAACTATGGCTACACCTTC. Protein: CASSEGASSNYGYTF.